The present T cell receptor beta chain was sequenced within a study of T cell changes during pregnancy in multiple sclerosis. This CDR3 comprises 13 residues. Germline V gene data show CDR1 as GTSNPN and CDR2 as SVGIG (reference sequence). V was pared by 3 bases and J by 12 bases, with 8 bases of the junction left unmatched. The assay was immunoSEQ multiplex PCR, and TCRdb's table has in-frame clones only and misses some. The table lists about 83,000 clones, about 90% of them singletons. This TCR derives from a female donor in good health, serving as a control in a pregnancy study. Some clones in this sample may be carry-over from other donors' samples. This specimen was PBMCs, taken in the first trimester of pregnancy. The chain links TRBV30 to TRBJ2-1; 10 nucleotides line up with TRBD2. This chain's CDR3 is CAWRGLAGVWQFF. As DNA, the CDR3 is TGTGCCTGGAGAGGCCTAGCGGGAGTCTGGCAGTTCTTC.